One sample yielded the 31 T cell receptor beta chains listed below, sequenced in a study of Graves' ophthalmopathy and Graves' hyperthyroidism. RNA transcripts provided the template for amplifying TCR beta CDR3 regions. HTBI primers were used in a first-round RT-PCR, which preceded a second-round multiplex PCR. TCRdb reprocessed the multiplex PCR reads via MiXCR and lists one record per CDR3 protein. Here the sample spans over 500,000 distinct CDR3 sequences, around a fifth being singletons. What was sequenced was peripheral blood. All receptors come from a young woman with stable Graves' hyperthyroidism. Some clones in this sample may be carry-over from other donors' samples.

V gene TRBV6-1 combines with J gene TRBJ1-2; the D gene is possibly TRBD1 (5 bases). V gave up 8 bases and J gave up 4 bases, with 14 bases separating them. CDR1 is MNHNS, CDR2 SASEGT, per germline. This CDR3 has 13 residues. The CDR3 sequence: CASVSGHGYGYTF. The CDR3 nucleotides read TGTGCCAGCGTCTCAGGGCATGGCTATGGCTACACCTTC.

This clonotype was seen at least ten times. The chain combines TRBV19 with TRBJ1-5, with a tentative D call TRBD1 (6 bases). Germline CDR1 and CDR2: LNHDA and SQIVND (reference sequence). The germline V and J ends were trimmed by 4 bases and 5 bases, with 12 bases remaining between them. This CDR3 region has 14 residues. CDR3 protein: CASSTTGGYQPQHF. Here the CDR3 DNA reads TGTGCCAGTAGTACGACAGGAGGTTATCAGCCCCAGCATTTT. Full variable domain (outside the CDR3, taken from reference TRBV19 and TRBJ1-5): DGGITQSPKYLFRKEGQNVTLSCEQNLNHDAMYWYRQDPGQGLRLIYYSQIVNDFQKGDIAEGYSVSREKKESFPLTVTSAQKNPTAFYLCASSTTGGYQPQHFGDGTRLSIL.

Many counts were recorded for this clonotype. The chain combines TRBV5-1 with TRBJ2-5; the match to TRBD1 covers 7 bases. The CDR3 sequence is 14 residues long. J was trimmed by 2 bases and V by 0 bases; bases with no gene match: 1. Germline assignment: CDR1 SGHRS and CDR2 YFSETQ. The CDR3 protein is CASSLEGAQETQYF. CDR3 in DNA: TGCGCCAGCAGCTTGGAGGGGGCGCAAGAGACCCAGTACTTC.

This clonotype appeared many times. The J gene is TRBJ1-2, the V gene TRBV20-1, with D possibly matching TRBD1 (6 bases). The CDR3 spans 14 residues. The V and J ends lost 1 base and 2 bases respectively, with 11 bases between them. CDR1 DFQATT and CDR2 SNEGSKA come from the germline V gene (reference sequence). Here the CDR3 reads CSARVLDRNYGYTF. CDR3 bases: TGCAGTGCTAGAGTACTTGACAGGAACTATGGCTACACCTTC.

This clonotype appeared many times. V usage is TRBV12-3 or TRBV12-4 and J usage is TRBJ1-1; D perhaps matches TRBD1 (5 bases). V was pared by 4 bases and J by 8 bases, with 14 bases between. This CDR3 spans 13 amino acids. The CDR3 DNA follows: TGTGCCAGCAGTTCGGCCCTGGGGACCGAAGCTTTCTTT. Protein: CASSSALGTEAFF.

This clonotype was counted a few times. The chain links TRBV5-1 to TRBJ2-1; 7 nucleotides agree with TRBD1. Germline CDR1 is SGHRS and CDR2 is YFSETQ. V shed 2 bases and J 2 bases; nucleotides not matched to a gene: 4. The CDR3 is 15 amino acids. CDR3 loop: CASSLQTGTYNEQFF. The CDR3 region has the DNA TGCGCCAGCAGCTTACAGACAGGGACCTACAATGAGCAGTTCTTC.

This clonotype was counted at least ten times. The chain is built from TRBV20-1 and TRBJ1-1, with 9 bases lining up with TRBD1. Looked up from germline, CDR1 is DFQATT and CDR2 is SNEGSKA (reference sequence). The CDR3 has 13 residues. The V gene end was trimmed by 5 bases and the J gene end by 3 bases; junction bases not matched to a gene: 4. The CDR3 DNA reads as TGCAGTGCTCATTGGGACAGGGACACTGAAGCTTTCTTT. Protein sequence: CSAHWDRDTEAFF.

The chain is built from TRBV6-2 or TRBV6-3 and TRBJ2-7; 9 nucleotides match TRBD2. The J segment lost 2 bases and the V segment lost 7 bases, leaving 12 bases of the junction unmatched. Germline V gene lookup returns CDR1 MNHEY and CDR2 SVGEGT. The CDR3 is 16 amino acids. The DNA for the CDR3 is TGTGCCAGCATAGGGCTAGCGGGGCGTAAAACCTACGAGCAGTACTTC. Its protein is CASIGLAGRKTYEQYF.

This clonotype was seen at least ten times. The chain links TRBV7-9 to TRBJ1-5, with TRBD1 matching 11 bases. CDR3 size: 15 residues. Unmatched junction bases numbered 3, after V lost 4 bases and J lost 4 bases. In germline, CDR1 is SEHNR, CDR2 FQNEAQ (reference sequence). The CDR3 DNA is TGTGCCAGCAGCTCCGGGACAGGGGGGAATCAGCCCCAGCATTTT. This gives the protein CASSSGTGGNQPQHF.

This clonotype occurred many times. The gene calls are TRBV5-1 and TRBJ1-1; D is undetermined. The CDR3 extends over 15 amino acids. V lost 0 bases, J lost 1 base, and 10 bases lay in between. CDR1 and CDR2 from the germline V gene are SGHRS and YFSETQ. This CDR3 is CASSLGFARNTEAFF. CDR3 sequence (DNA): TGCGCCAGCAGCTTGGGGTTTGCACGGAACACTGAAGCTTTCTTT.

This clonotype was detected a few times. The gene calls are TRBV13 and TRBJ1-3; D uncertain. The CDR3 consists of 15 residues. Per germline, CDR1 PRHDT and CDR2 FYEKMQ (reference sequence). V lost 4 bases and J 0 bases, leaving 10 bases between the germline ends. The CDR3, as DNA: TGTGCCAGCAGCTCGCCGACGGTCTCTGGAAACACCATATATTTT. It is translated as CASSSPTVSGNTIYF. Full variable domain (missing parts from reference TRBV13 and TRBJ1-3): AAGVIQSPRHLIKEKRETATLKCYPIPRHDTVYWYQQGPGQDPQFLISFYEKMQSDKGSIPDRFSAQQFSDYHSELNMSSLELGDSALYFCASSSPTVSGNTIYFGEGSWLTVV.

Of note for this clonotype: One base away lies a much larger clone, so this may be a sequencing read error. Since the CDR3 does not end with the conserved phenylalanine or tryptophan, this likely comes from a read error. The DNA is omitted, as the CDR3 cannot be located on it reliably, and the CDR3 follows TCRdb's listing. The J gene is TRBJ2-7, the V gene TRBV5-1; the table calls TRBD1, which could not be checked here. The CDR3 length equals 13 residues, ends included. Germline lookup yields CDR1 SGHRS and CDR2 YFSETQ. The CDR3 region is CASSFGDRGRLYL.

Points on this clonotype: A clone one base away is much larger, so this may be a read error. The chain uses TRBV19 and TRBJ2-2; 9 nucleotides line up with TRBD2. This CDR3 region has 16 residues. The V gene's germline CDR1 is LNHDA and CDR2 SQIVND (reference sequence). The CDR3 loop is CASMRLAGANTVELFF. CDR3 nucleotides: TGTGCCAGTATGCGGTTAGCGGGGGCGAACACCGTGGAGCTGTTTTTT. The whole variable domain, remainder taken from reference TRBV19 and TRBJ2-2, is DGGITQSPKYLFRKEGQNVTLSCEQNLNHDAMYWYRQDPGQGLRLIYYSQIVNDFQKGDIAEGYSVSREKKESFPLTVTSAQKNPTAFYLCASMRLAGANTVELFFGEGSRLTVL.

This clonotype was recorded at least ten times. The chain uses TRBV14 and TRBJ1-6; tentatively, D is TRBD1 (5 bases). Per germline, CDR1 SGHDN and CDR2 FVKESK. The CDR3 spans 15 residues. Trimming took off 4 bases at V and 8 bases at J, with 15 bases between the two ends. CDR3 nucleotide sequence: TGTGCCAGCAGCCTTTGGGACGGCCGGGATTCACCCCTCCACTTT. Translated: CASSLWDGRDSPLHF.

This clonotype was picked up many times. The chain has TRBV6-1 and TRBJ2-7, with 8 nucleotides matching TRBD2. V was clipped by 6 bases and J by 2 bases; unmatched bases: 9. CDR1 and CDR2 from the germline V gene are MNHNS and SASEGT. The CDR3 totals 15 residues. CDR3 amino acids: CASRSGGRGPYEQYF. The CDR3 DNA is TGTGCCAGCAGGTCGGGGGGGAGGGGACCCTACGAGCAGTACTTC.

This clonotype was picked up many times. The chain is built from TRBV6-1 and TRBJ1-1, with 12 bases aligning to TRBD1. CDR1 and CDR2 (germline): MNHNS, SASEGT. V lost 3 bases to trimming and J lost 4 bases; unmatched junction nucleotides: 3. CDR3 length: 15 amino acids. The CDR3 region has the DNA TGTGCCAGCAGTGAGGGGGACAGGGGGCCCACTGAAGCTTTCTTT. It translates to CASSEGDRGPTEAFF.

There are many counts of this clonotype. The CDR3 reads CASGLVLRVPYEQYF. Written as DNA, the CDR3 is TGTGCTAGTGGTTTGGTATTAAGGGTCCCCTACGAGCAGTACTTC. The gene calls are TRBV12-5 and TRBJ2-7; no reliable D call. Between the trimmed V and J ends, which lost 0 bases and 2 bases, there was a span of 11 bases. The germline CDR1 and CDR2 sequences are LGHNT and FRNRAP. The CDR3 contains 15 residues.

This chain connects TRBV10-3 to TRBJ2-7, with D possibly matching TRBD1 (5 bases). Germline values: CDR1 ENHRY, CDR2 SYGVKD. Trimming left V 5 bases short and J 1 base short, with 6 bases between. CDR3 length equals 12 residues. This chain's CDR3 is CAISRTSYEQYF. The CDR3 DNA sequence: TGTGCCATCAGTCGGACATCCTACGAGCAGTACTTC.

This clonotype was detected a few times. The J gene is TRBJ1-1, the V gene TRBV4-1, with a possible D match to TRBD1 (5 bases). Germline-derived CDR1 and CDR2 are MGHRA and YSYEKL. The CDR3 covers 16 residues. Between the trimmed V and J ends, which lost 0 bases and 0 bases, there was a span of 11 bases. The CDR3 loop reads CASSQDLRQLNTEAFF. The CDR3 DNA follows: TGCGCCAGCAGCCAAGATTTGAGACAGTTGAACACTGAAGCTTTCTTT.

This clonotype is categorized as medium-sized. The V and J genes are TRBV6-5 and TRBJ1-1, with a tentative D call TRBD1 (5 bases). The CDR3 runs to 15 residues. V lost 6 bases and J 0 bases, leaving 14 bases between the germline ends. From germline, CDR1 is MNHEY and CDR2 SVGAGI. DNA for the CDR3: TGTGCCAGCAGCAGGGATAGATCCGTGAACACTGAAGCTTTCTTT. Its protein is CASSRDRSVNTEAFF.

Ten or more counts support this clonotype. The CDR3 protein is CASSLDGGGYGYTF. In DNA form, the CDR3 reads TGTGCCAGCAGCTTGGATGGAGGGGGCTATGGCTACACCTTC. V usage is TRBV5-5 and J usage is TRBJ1-2, with a tentative D call TRBD1 (6 bases). V shed 0 bases and J shed 4 bases, with 10 bases lying between them. The CDR3 is 14 amino acids. Germline lookup yields CDR1 SGHKS and CDR2 YYEKEE (reference sequence).

This chain uses TRBV12-3 or TRBV12-4 with TRBJ2-7, with a weak D call TRBD1 (5 bases). V was cut by 3 bases and J by 3 bases, with 9 bases left in between. The length of the CDR3 is 13 residues. The CDR3 reads CASSFDRRYEQYF. The DNA for the CDR3 is TGTGCCAGCAGTTTTGACAGACGCTACGAGCAGTACTTC.

This clonotype was picked up many times. V gene TRBV12-3 or TRBV12-4 combines with J gene TRBJ2-3; TRBD2 matches at 12 bases. The CDR3 runs to 19 residues. Trimming at V came to 0 bases and at J to 2 bases, leaving 9 bases not matched to a gene. The CDR3 bases are TGTGCCAGCAGTTTAGCTTTGTCTAGCGGGAGGGCTGACACAGATACGCAGTATTTT. It translates to CASSLALSSGRADTDTQYF.

This clonotype was recorded many times. The chain links TRBV6-5 to TRBJ2-5; 14 bases agree with TRBD2. The V gene end was trimmed by 5 bases and the J gene end by 6 bases; junction bases not matched to a gene: 2. The CDR3 length is 14 residues. Germline V gene sequence: CDR1 MNHEY, CDR2 SVGAGI. CDR3 region: CASSRTSGRKTQYF. DNA of the CDR3: TGTGCCAGCAGTAGGACTAGCGGGAGGAAGACCCAGTACTTC.

This clonotype was detected only a few times. V gene TRBV7-9 combines with J gene TRBJ2-5; D is unclear. CDR3 size: 13 residues. Per the germline V gene, CDR1 is SEHNR and CDR2 is FQNEAQ (reference sequence). V lost 6 bases and J 1 base, leaving 9 bases between the germline ends. CDR3 amino acids: CASRVPFQETQYF. Here the CDR3 DNA reads TGTGCCAGCAGGGTCCCGTTCCAAGAGACCCAGTACTTC.

In this sample, this clonotype turned up many times. The genes are TRBV7-3 and TRBJ2-3; D remains unclear. CDR1 SGHTA and CDR2 FQGTGA come from the germline V gene. Deletions cut 1 base from V and 3 bases from J, with 8 bases between. The CDR3 is 14 amino acids. CDR3: CASSLKYGTDTQYF. The CDR3 nucleotides are TGTGCCAGCAGCTTAAAGTACGGGACAGATACGCAGTATTTT.

The chain carries TRBV20-1 and TRBJ1-2; 8 bases agree with TRBD1. V shed 1 base, J shed 8 bases, and the junction held 9 bases outside the gene matches. The CDR3 spans 14 residues. The germline V gene has CDR1 DFQATT and CDR2 SNEGSKA (reference sequence). CDR3 protein: CSARVVTGEGGYTF. DNA for the CDR3: TGCAGTGCTAGAGTAGTGACAGGGGAGGGCGGCTACACCTTC.

This clonotype was seen at least ten times. A single base separates this from a much larger clone, so it may be a read error. The CDR3 DNA follows: TGTGCCAGCGGAACCTACGAGCAGTACTTC. Translating it yields CASGTYEQYF. This chain links TRBV12-3 or TRBV12-4 with TRBJ2-7; D uncertain. V lost 8 bases, J lost 2 bases, and 4 bases lay in between. The CDR3 contains 10 residues.

The V call is TRBV28, the J call TRBJ1-3, with 7 positions matching TRBD1. After removal of 5 bases from V and 0 bases from J, the junction contained 4 bases not matched to a gene. Per the germline V gene, CDR1 is MDHEN and CDR2 is SYDVKM. This CDR3 has 15 residues. CDR3 in amino acids: CASSAGDSSGNTIYF. CDR3 DNA sequence: TGTGCCAGCAGTGCCGGGGACAGCTCTGGAAACACCATATATTTT.

This clonotype showed up many times. J is TRBJ2-2 and V is TRBV28; TRBD1 matches 8 bases. Per germline, CDR1 MDHEN and CDR2 SYDVKM. J gave up 3 bases and V 6 bases, and 6 bases lay outside the gene matches. This CDR3 spans 15 amino acids. CDR3 sequence reads: CASRAGQGDTGELFF. The CDR3 region has the DNA TGTGCCAGCAGGGCCGGACAGGGCGACACCGGGGAGCTGTTTTTT.

This clonotype was seen repeatedly, ten times or more. The gene calls are TRBV7-8 and TRBJ1-5; TRBD1 might be the D (5 bases). Germline CDR1 reads SGHVS; CDR2 reads FQNEAQ. CDR3 length equals 12 residues. Trimming left V 6 bases short and J 9 bases short, with 12 bases between. The DNA for the CDR3 is TGTGCCAGCAGACAGGATTTGGGGCCCCAGCATTTT. It specifies CASRQDLGPQHF.